Shown below are 15 T cell receptor beta chains from a single sample sequenced in a study of T cells in women clearing cervical HPV infection. Clones were read by immunoSEQ multiplex PCR, and TCRdb kept only the in-frame ones, dropping some. Here the sample table reports some 39,000 clones. The source material was blood buffy coat. The origin of the receptors is a woman between 18 and 75 years old with a cervical HPV16 infection that either progressed to CIN3+ or cleared (not recorded which).

As concerns this clone: The observed sequence ends 3 residues before the CDR3 terminus, with the missing tail filled in from the germline J gene. The rearrangement uses TRBV19 and TRBJ2-1; D is ambiguous. Trimming removed 0 bases from V and 9 bases from J, with 9 bases in between. The CDR3 loop spans 13 amino acids. CDR1 LNHDA and CDR2 SQIVND come from the germline V gene (reference sequence). CDR3 loop: CASSIDSGSEQFF. The covered CDR3 bases are TGTGCCAGTAGTATAGATTCAGGCAGTGAG.

On this clone itself: The read is 3 residues too short to cover the CDR3 end, so that end is filled in from the germline J gene. V usage is TRBV19 and J usage is TRBJ1-6, with TRBD1 matching over 9 bases. The CDR3 spans 15 residues. V dropped 8 bases and J dropped 6; count of bases not matched to a gene: 8. CDR1 is LNHDA and CDR2 is SQIVND in the germline V gene (reference sequence). Incomplete CDR3 DNA: TGTGCCAGTTCTCCCAGGGGACAGGGTAATTCACCC. Its protein is CASSPRGQGNSP. The whole CDR3 region reads CASSPRGQGNSPLHF. Full variable domain (rest looked up from reference TRBV19 and TRBJ1-6): DGGITQSPKYLFRKEGQNVTLSCEQNLNHDAMYWYRQDPGQGLRLIYYSQIVNDFQKGDIAEGYSVSREKKESFPLTVTSAQKNPTAFYLCASSPRGQGNSPLHFGNGTRLTVT.

With regard to this clone: The read terminates 3 residues before the CDR3 end, so the remaining end is supplied by the germline J gene. The chain has TRBV5-4 and TRBJ1-1; TRBD1 agrees at 9 bases. J lost 6 bases, V lost 4 bases, and 4 bases had no gene match. CDR1 SGHNT and CDR2 YYREEE come from the germline V gene (reference sequence). The length of the CDR3 is 13 residues. The sequenced CDR3 bases are TGTGCCAGCAGCGTACAGGGGGCCTCTGAA. It encodes CASSVQGASE. The whole CDR3 region reads CASSVQGASEAFF.

Details on this clone: The read gets to within 3 residues of the CDR3 end, and the germline J gene fills in the rest. J is TRBJ2-5 and V is TRBV30; D possibly corresponds to TRBD2 (6 bases). From germline, CDR1 is GTSNPN and CDR2 SVGIG (reference sequence). V gave up 3 bases and J gave up 3 bases, with 17 bases separating them. This CDR3 contains 15 residues. CDR3 loop: CAWSRGKTYKETQYF. The CDR3 DNA, read in part, is TGTGCCTGGAGCCGCGGGAAAACATACAAAGAGACC.

Concerning this clone itself: With the read ending 3 residues before the CDR3 end, the germline J gene is used to fill in that end. This chain joins TRBV5-1 and TRBJ1-1; a weak D match, TRBD1 (5 bases). V shed 4 bases and J shed 3 bases, with 13 bases lying between them. There are 14 residues in the CDR3. Germline loops: CDR1 SGHRS, CDR2 YFSETQ. CDR3 in amino acids: CASSGGGPDTEAFF. Partial CDR3 DNA: TGCGCCAGCAGCGGGGGGGGTCCGGACACTGAA.

About this clone itself: The read gets to within 3 residues of the CDR3 end, and the germline J gene fills in the rest. The genes are TRBV5-1 and TRBJ2-3; TRBD2 matches at 11 bases. The CDR3 contains 15 residues. Germline CDR1 reads SGHRS; CDR2 reads YFSETQ. CDR3 bases read: TGCGCCAGCAAGGCTAGCGGGGGGACCCAAGAGACG. This translates into CASKASGGTQET. The complete CDR3 sequence is CASKASGGTQETQYF.

Details on this clone: The missing CDR3 end, 3 residues past where the read stops, is filled in from the germline J gene. The chain is built from TRBV9 and TRBJ1-1, with TRBD1 identical over 9 bases. Trimming cost V 4 bases and J 0 bases; bases outside gene matches: 10. CDR3 length: 17 amino acids. CDR1 and CDR2 from the germline V gene are SGDLS and YYNGEE. The CDR3 region is CASSSGQGLALNTEAFF. The DNA read from the CDR3 is TGTGCCAGCAGCTCCGGACAGGGGTTAGCTCTGAACACTGAA.

As for this clone: The missing CDR3 end, 3 residues past where the read stops, is filled in from the germline J gene. The chain recombines TRBV6-2 or TRBV6-3 with TRBJ2-3, with D possibly matching TRBD2 (6 bases). The CDR3 sequence is 17 residues long. Germline values: CDR1 MNHEY, CDR2 SVGEGT. Between the trimmed V and J ends, which lost 5 bases and 2 bases, there was a span of 20 bases. The DNA read from the CDR3 is TGTGCCAGCAGTCAGGGACGGCCCGGGGGATACACAGATACG. Encoded protein: CASSQGRPGGYTDT. The whole CDR3 sequence is CASSQGRPGGYTDTQYF.

Comment on this clone: The read falls 3 residues short of the CDR3 end, and the missing part is taken from the germline J gene. The rearrangement uses TRBV2 and TRBJ2-7; D is undetermined. CDR1 is SNHLY and CDR2 is FYNNEI in the germline V gene. The CDR3 loop spans 12 amino acids. Trimming cost V 10 bases and J 6 bases, with 16 bases left between them. CDR3 amino acids: CATRRSLGEQYF. The CDR3 DNA, read in part, is TGTGCCACCAGGCGCTCCCTAGGCGAG.

About this clone itself: An end of the junction does not agree with germline; a read error may underlie this. The CDR3 is cut off 3 residues early in the read; its end comes from the germline J gene. The genes are TRBV15 and TRBJ1-3; 7 nucleotides match TRBD1. Germline V lookup: CDR1 LNHNV, CDR2 YYDKDF (reference sequence). CDR3 length equals 16 residues. Partial CDR3 DNA: TGTGCCACCAGCGGCCGACAGGGCCTCTCTGGAAACACA. Its translation: CATSGRQGLSGNT. The CDR3, in full, reads CATSGRQGLSGNTIYF. Variable domain in full (rest from reference TRBV15 and TRBJ1-3): DAMVIQNPRYQVTQFGKPVTLSCSQTLNHNVMYWYQQKSSQAPKLLFHYYDKDFNNEADTPDNFQSRRPNTSFCFLDIRSPGLGDTAMYLCATSGRQGLSGNTIYFGEGSWLTVV.

With respect to this clone: One junction end disagrees with the germline gene, perhaps due to a read error. The read terminates 3 residues before the CDR3 end, so the remaining end is supplied by the germline J gene. The rearrangement uses TRBV4-2 and TRBJ1-6; D not resolved. In germline, CDR1 is LGHNA, CDR2 YNFKEQ. CDR3 length equals 14 residues. This chain's CDR3 is CASSQVGSGSPLHF. Partial CDR3 DNA: TGCGCCAGCAGCCAAGTAGGTTCGGGTTCACCC.

Comment on this clone: The germline gene is not matched at one end of the junction; a read error may be the cause. The DNA ends 3 residues before the CDR3 does, and the rest of the CDR3 is filled in from the germline J gene. The V and J genes are TRBV4-2 and TRBJ2-5, with TRBD2 matching 15 bases. This CDR3 has 17 residues. Germline V CDR1 and CDR2: LGHNA, YNFKEQ. The CDR3 sequence: CASSQAGTSGGQETQYF. The sequenced CDR3 bases are TGCGCCAGCAGCCAGGCAGGGACTAGCGGGGGGCAAGAGACC.

With regard to this clone: An end of the junction differs from the germline gene, which may be a read error. Sequencing ends 3 residues short of the CDR3 end; the germline J gene provides the rest. The rearrangement links TRBV7-7 to TRBJ2-2; the D gene is possibly TRBD2 (5 bases). The CDR3 length is 15 residues. Germline-derived CDR1 and CDR2 are SSHAT and FNYEAQ (reference sequence). The CDR3 loop is CASSFGGGSTGELFF. The sequenced CDR3 bases are TGTGCTAGCAGCTTTGGAGGCGGGTCTACCGGGGAG.

Note on this clone: The read finishes 3 residues shy of the CDR3 end, and the germline J gene is used to complete it. This chain joins TRBV18 and TRBJ1-2; no definite D call. V lost 2 bases, J lost 5 bases, and 9 bases lay in between. Germline-derived CDR1 and CDR2 are KGHSH and LQKENI. The CDR3 totals 13 residues. CDR3 loop: CASSPGRLYGYTF. The sequenced CDR3 bases are TGTGCCAGCTCACCAGGCAGGCTGTATGGC.

In regard to this clone: The CDR3 is cut off 3 residues early in the read; its end comes from the germline J gene. This chain connects TRBV5-1 to TRBJ2-3, with 10 bases fitting TRBD1. CDR3 length: 14 amino acids. The ends lost 4 bases at V and 3 bases at J; junction bases unmatched: 2. Germline V gene sequence: CDR1 SGHRS, CDR2 YFSETQ. CDR3 region: CASSQDRGTDTQYF. CDR3 DNA, as far as it was read: TGCGCCAGCAGCCAGGACAGGGGGACAGATACG.